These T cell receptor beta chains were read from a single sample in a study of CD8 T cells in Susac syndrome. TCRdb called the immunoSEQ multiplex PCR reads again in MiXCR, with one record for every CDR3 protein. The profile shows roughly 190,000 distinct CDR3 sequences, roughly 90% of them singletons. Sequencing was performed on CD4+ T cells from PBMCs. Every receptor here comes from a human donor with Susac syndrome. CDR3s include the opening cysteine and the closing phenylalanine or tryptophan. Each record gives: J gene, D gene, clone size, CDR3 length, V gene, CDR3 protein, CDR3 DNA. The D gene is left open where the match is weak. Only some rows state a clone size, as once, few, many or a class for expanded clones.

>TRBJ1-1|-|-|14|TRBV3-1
CASSQREMNTEAFF
TGTGCCAGCAGCCAAAGGGAGATGAACACTGAAGCTTTCTTT
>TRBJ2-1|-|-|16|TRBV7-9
CASSHVSSRSYNEQFF
TGTGCCAGCAGCCACGTTTCGAGCCGCTCCTACAATGAGCAGTTCTTC
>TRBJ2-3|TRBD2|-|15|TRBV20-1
CSARGTSGSTDTQYF
TGCAGTGCTAGAGGGACTAGCGGGAGTACAGATACGCAGTATTTT
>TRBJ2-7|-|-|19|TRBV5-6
CASSFWTSHRGTSNYEQYF
TGTGCCAGCAGCTTTTGGACCTCACACCGGGGGACATCTAACTACGAGCAGTACTTC
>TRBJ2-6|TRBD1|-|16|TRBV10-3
CAMGTDSSSGANVLTF
TGTGCCATGGGGACAGACTCTAGCTCTGGGGCCAACGTCCTGACTTTC
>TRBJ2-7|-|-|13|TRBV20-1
CSASRGARSEQYF
TGCAGTGCTAGTCGGGGGGCTCGTTCCGAGCAGTACTTC
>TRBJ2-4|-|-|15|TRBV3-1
CASSQVLRSKNIQYF
TGTGCCAGCAGCCAAGTTCTAAGGTCCAAAAACATTCAGTACTTC
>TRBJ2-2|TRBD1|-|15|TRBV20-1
CSAESRDRVAGELFF
TGCAGTGCCGAGAGCCGAGACAGGGTCGCCGGGGAGCTGTTTTTT
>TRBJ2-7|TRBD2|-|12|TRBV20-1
CSAPTGGGEQYF
TGCAGTGCCCCGACGGGAGGGGGCGAGCAGTACTTC
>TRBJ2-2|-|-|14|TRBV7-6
CGSGSHTNTGELFF
TGTGGCTCGGGGTCGCACACGAACACCGGGGAGCTGTTTTTT
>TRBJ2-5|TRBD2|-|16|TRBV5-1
CASSLGLAGDQETQYF
TGCGCCAGCAGCTTGGGACTAGCGGGGGACCAAGAGACCCAGTACTTC
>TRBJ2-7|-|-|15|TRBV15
CATSRDPDYSYEQYF
TGTGCCACCAGCAGAGATCCGGACTATTCCTACGAGCAGTACTTC
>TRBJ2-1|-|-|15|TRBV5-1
CASSLAAGAYNEQFF
TGCGCCAGCAGCTTGGCGGCAGGGGCCTACAATGAGCAGTTCTTC
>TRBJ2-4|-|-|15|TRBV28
CASTPWRGTKNIQYF
TGTGCCAGCACCCCCTGGAGGGGAACCAAAAACATTCAGTACTTC
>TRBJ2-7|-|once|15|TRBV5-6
CASSPTGTMFYEQYF
TGTGCCAGCAGCCCAACTGGGACGATGTTCTACGAGCAGTACTTC
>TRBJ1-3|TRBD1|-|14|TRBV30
CAWSAGGTGNTIYF
TGTGCCTGGAGTGCAGGGGGAACTGGAAACACCATATATTTT
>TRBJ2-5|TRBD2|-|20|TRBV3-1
CASSQVPLAGWGSSEETQYF
TGTGCCAGCAGCCAAGTACCGCTAGCGGGATGGGGGTCCAGTGAAGAGACCCAGTACTTC
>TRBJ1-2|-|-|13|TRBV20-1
CSASAPDIYGYTF
TGCAGTGCTAGTGCCCCGGACATCTATGGCTACACCTTC
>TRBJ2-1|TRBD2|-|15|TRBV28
CASSLGGRAVNEQFF
TGTGCCAGCAGTTTGGGAGGGAGGGCCGTCAATGAGCAGTTCTTC
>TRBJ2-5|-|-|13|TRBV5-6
CASSLGLWGTQYF
TGTGCCAGCAGCTTGGGTTTGTGGGGGACCCAGTACTTC
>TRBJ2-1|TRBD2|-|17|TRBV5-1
CASSLVLAGASPNEQFF
TGCGCCAGCAGCTTGGTTTTAGCGGGGGCGAGCCCAAATGAGCAGTTCTTC
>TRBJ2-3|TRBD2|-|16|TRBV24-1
CATSDPTSASTDTQYF
TGTGCCACCAGTGATCCGACTAGCGCTAGCACAGATACGCAGTATTTT
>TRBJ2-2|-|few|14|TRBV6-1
CASSDRTGTGELFF
TGTGCCAGCAGTGATCGGACGGGCACCGGGGAGCTGTTTTTT
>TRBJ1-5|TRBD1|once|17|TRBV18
CASSPVETGGSNQPQHF
TGTGCCAGCTCACCCGTTGAGACAGGGGGAAGCAATCAGCCCCAGCATTTT
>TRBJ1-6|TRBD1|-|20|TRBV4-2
CASSQGQGTESLSYNSPLHF
TGTGCCAGCAGCCAAGGACAGGGTACGGAGAGTCTCTCCTATAATTCACCCCTCCACTTT
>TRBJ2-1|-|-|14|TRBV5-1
CASSFDSAYNEQFF
TGCGCCAGCAGCTTCGACAGTGCCTACAATGAGCAGTTCTTC
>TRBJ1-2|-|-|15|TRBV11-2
CASSLGRQSPYGYTF
TGTGCCAGCAGCTTAGGGAGACAATCCCCCTATGGCTACACCTTC
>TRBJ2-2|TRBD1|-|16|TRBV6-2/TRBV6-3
CASSLSGTGNTGELFF
TGTGCCAGCAGTTTATCCGGGACAGGCAACACCGGGGAGCTGTTTTTT
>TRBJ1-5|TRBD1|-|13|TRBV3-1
CASSPTGGQPQHF
TGTGCCAGCAGCCCGACAGGGGGCCAGCCCCAGCATTTT
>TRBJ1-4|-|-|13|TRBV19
CASSMGQGGELFF
TGTGCCAGTAGTATGGGGCAGGGTGGCGAACTGTTTTTT
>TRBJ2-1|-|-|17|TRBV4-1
CASSQDGTGLSYNEQFF
TGCGCCAGCAGCCAAGATGGGACGGGCCTCTCCTACAATGAGCAGTTCTTC
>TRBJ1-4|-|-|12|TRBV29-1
CSVGSGREKLFF
TGCAGCGTTGGTTCAGGTCGGGAAAAACTGTTTTTT